Shown below are 2 T cell receptor beta chains from a single sample sequenced in a study of shared clonotypes between healthy human individuals (dated by TCRdb to about 2020). Library generation was performed with the immunoSEQ multiplex PCR assay. What TCRdb holds here is the immuneACCESS table cut down to in-frame rearrangements. Part of the clones is not present; checked against another copy, under half of the missing clones reflect an unresolved V gene, and the others are unexplained. In all, the sample holds some 1.5 million clones, and around 98% of those were seen once. The ten largest account for 0.4% to 0.55% of the sample. The sequencing sample was made of naive CD4+ T cells sorted from blood. Explained via the paper, the cell subset or site label denotes: CD45RA+ positively selected. These receptors all stem from a man between 25 and 39 years old in good health.

This chain uses TRBV5-1 with TRBJ2-2; 9 bases align to TRBD1. The length of the CDR3 is 16 residues. Germline CDR1 is SGHRS and CDR2 is YFSETQ. V gave up 4 bases and J gave up 0 bases; unmatched junction bases: 4. CDR3 protein: CASSPRTGANTGELFF. The CDR3 DNA reads TGCGCCAGCAGCCCGCGGACAGGGGCGAACACCGGGGAGCTGTTTTTT.

The sample holds one count of this clone. This sequence joins TRBV5-4 and TRBJ2-2, with D perhaps matching TRBD1 or TRBD2 (5 bases each). This CDR3 contains 15 residues. Trimming pared 3 bases from V and 6 bases from J, leaving 15 bases between. From germline, CDR1 is SGHNT and CDR2 YYREEE (reference sequence). This CDR3 is CASSSGGAFAGELFF. CDR3 nucleotides: TGTGCCAGCAGCTCTGGGGGTGCTTTCGCCGGGGAGCTGTTTTTT.